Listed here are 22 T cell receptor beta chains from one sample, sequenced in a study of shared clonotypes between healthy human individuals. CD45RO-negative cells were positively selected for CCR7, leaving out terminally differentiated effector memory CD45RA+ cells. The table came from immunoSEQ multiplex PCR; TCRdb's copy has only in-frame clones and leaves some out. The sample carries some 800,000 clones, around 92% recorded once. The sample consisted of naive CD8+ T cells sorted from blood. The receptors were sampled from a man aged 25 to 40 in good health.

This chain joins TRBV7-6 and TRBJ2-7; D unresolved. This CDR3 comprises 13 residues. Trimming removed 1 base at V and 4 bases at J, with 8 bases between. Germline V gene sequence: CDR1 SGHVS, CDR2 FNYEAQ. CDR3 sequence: CASSLGELYEQYF. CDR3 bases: TGTGCCAGCAGCTTAGGGGAACTATACGAGCAGTACTTC.

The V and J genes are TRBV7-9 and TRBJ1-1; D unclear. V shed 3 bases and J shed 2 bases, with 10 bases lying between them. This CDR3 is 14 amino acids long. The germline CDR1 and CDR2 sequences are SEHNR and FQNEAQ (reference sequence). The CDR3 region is CASSFRGSNTEAFF. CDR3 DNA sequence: TGTGCCAGCAGCTTTCGGGGATCTAACACTGAAGCTTTCTTT.

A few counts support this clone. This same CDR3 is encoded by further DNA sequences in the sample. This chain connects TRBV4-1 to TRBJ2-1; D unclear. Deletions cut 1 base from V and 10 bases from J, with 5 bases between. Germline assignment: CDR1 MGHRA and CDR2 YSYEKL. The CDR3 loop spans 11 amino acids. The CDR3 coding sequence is TGCGCCAGCAGCCAAGGGACGGAGCAGTTCTTC. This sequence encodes CASSQGTEQFF.

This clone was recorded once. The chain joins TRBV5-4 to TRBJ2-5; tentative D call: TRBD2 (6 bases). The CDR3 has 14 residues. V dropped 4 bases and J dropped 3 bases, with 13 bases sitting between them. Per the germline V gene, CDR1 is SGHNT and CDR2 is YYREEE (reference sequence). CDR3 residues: CASSPWVAEETQYF. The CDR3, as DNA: TGTGCCAGCAGCCCTTGGGTAGCGGAAGAGACCCAGTACTTC.

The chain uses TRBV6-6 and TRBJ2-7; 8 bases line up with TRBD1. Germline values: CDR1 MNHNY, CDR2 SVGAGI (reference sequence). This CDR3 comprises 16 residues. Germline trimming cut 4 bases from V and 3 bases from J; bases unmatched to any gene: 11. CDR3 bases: TGTGCCAGCAGTTCGAGCCGACAGGGGTTAGTCTACGAGCAGTACTTC. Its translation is CASSSSRQGLVYEQYF.

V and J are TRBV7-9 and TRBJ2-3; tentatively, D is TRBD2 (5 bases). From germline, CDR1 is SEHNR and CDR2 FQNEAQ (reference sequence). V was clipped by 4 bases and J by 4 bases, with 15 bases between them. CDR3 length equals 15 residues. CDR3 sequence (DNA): TGTGCCAGCAGCTCCGGACTCGCAATGGCAGATACGCAGTATTTT. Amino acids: CASSSGLAMADTQYF.

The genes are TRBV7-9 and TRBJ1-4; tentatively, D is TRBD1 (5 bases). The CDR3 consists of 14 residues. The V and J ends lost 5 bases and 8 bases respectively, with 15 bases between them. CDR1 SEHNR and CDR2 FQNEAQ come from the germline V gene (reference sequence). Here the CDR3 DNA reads TGTGCCAGCAGCGGGGGAATTCTAGGGGAAAAACTGTTTTTT. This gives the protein CASSGGILGEKLFF.

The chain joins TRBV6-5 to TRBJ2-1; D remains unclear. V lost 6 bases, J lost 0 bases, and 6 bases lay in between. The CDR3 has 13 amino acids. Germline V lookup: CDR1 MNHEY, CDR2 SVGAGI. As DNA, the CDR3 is TGTGCCAGCAGCCAGAGCTCCTACAATGAGCAGTTCTTC. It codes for CASSQSSYNEQFF.

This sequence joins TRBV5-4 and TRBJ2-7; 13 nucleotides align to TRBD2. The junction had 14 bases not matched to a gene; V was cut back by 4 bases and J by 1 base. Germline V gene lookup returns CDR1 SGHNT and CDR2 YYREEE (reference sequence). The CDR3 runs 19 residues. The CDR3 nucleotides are TGTGCCAGCAGCCCACTCCCGGGACTAGCGGGGAGCCTGTCCTACGAGCAGTACTTC. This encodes CASSPLPGLAGSLSYEQYF.

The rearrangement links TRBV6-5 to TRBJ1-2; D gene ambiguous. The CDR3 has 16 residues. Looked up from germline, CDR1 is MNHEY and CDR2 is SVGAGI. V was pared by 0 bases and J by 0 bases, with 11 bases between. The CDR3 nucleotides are TGTGCCAGCAGTTACTCGTCCGGTCAAGCTAACTATGGCTACACCTTC. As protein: CASSYSSGQANYGYTF.

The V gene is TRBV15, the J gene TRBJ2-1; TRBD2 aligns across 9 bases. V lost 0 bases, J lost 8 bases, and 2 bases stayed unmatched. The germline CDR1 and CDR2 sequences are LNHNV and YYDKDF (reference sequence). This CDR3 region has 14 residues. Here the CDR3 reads CATSRDRLADEQFF. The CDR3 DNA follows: TGTGCCACCAGCAGAGATAGACTAGCGGATGAGCAGTTCTTC.

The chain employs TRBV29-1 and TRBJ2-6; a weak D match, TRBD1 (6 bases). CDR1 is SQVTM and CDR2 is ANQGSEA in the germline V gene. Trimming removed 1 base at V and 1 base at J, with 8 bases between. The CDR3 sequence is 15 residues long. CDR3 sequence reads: CSVEVRGSGANVLTF. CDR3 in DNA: TGCAGCGTTGAAGTCAGGGGTTCTGGGGCCAACGTCCTGACTTTC.

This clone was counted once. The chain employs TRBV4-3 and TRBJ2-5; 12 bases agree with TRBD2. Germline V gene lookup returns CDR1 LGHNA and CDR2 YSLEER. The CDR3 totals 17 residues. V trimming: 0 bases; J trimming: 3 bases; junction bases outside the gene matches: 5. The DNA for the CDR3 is TGCGCCAGCAGCCAAGATCTACCTAGCGGGGGGGAAGAGACCCAGTACTTC. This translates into CASSQDLPSGGEETQYF.

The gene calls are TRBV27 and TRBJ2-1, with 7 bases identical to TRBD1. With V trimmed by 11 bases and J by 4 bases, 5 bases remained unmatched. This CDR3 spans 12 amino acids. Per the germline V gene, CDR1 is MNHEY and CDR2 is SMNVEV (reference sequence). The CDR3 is CAARTGYNEQFF. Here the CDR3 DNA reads TGTGCCGCGAGGACAGGTTACAATGAGCAGTTCTTC.

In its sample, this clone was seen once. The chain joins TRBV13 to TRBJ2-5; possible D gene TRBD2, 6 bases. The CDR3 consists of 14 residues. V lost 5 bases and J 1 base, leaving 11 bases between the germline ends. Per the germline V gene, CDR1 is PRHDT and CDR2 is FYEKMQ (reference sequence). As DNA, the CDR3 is TGTGCCAGCAGCCTGGGACTGGGCCAAGAGACCCAGTACTTC. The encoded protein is CASSLGLGQETQYF.

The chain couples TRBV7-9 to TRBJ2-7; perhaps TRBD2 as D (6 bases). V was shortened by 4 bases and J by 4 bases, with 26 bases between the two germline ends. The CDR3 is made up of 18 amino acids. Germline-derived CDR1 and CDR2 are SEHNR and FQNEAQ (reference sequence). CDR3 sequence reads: CASSSDRSPDYLRYEQYF. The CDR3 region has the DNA TGTGCCAGCAGCTCCGACAGAAGTCCGGACTATCTCCGATACGAGCAGTACTTC.

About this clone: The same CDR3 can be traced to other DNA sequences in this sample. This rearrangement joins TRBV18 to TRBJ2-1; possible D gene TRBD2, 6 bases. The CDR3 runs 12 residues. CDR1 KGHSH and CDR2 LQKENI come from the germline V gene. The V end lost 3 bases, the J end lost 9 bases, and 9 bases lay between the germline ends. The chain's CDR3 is CASSPTGVEQFF. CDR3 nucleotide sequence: TGTGCCAGCTCACCCACGGGGGTTGAGCAGTTCTTC.

CDR3 residues: CASSHSRRQETQYF. Written as DNA, the CDR3 is TGTGCCAGCAGCCACAGCAGGAGACAAGAGACCCAGTACTTC. The chain is built from TRBV16 and TRBJ2-5; D gene ambiguous. This CDR3 region has 14 residues. CDR1 is KGHSY, CDR2 FQNENV, per germline. V lost 3 bases to trimming and J lost 2 bases, with 10 bases between them. Based on the CDR3 plus reference TRBV16 and TRBJ2-5, the full variable domain is GEEVAQTPKHLVRGEGQKAKLYCAPIKGHSYVFWYQQVLKNEFKFLISFQNENVFDETGMPKERFSAKCLPNSPCSLEIQATKLEDSAVYFCASSHSRRQETQYFGPGTRLLVL.

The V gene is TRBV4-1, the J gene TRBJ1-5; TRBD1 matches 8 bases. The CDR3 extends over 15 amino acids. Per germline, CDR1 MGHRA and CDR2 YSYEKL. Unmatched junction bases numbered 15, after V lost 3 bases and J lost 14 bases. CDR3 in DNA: TGCGCCAGCAGCCAGTTCCCCCAGGGGGCCACCTTCAAGCATTTT. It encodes CASSQFPQGATFKHF.

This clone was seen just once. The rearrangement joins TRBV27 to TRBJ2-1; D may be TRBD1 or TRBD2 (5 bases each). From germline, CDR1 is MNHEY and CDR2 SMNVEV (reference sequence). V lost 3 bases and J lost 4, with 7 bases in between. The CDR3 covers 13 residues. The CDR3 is CASSFGAYNEQFF. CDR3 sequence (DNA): TGTGCCAGCAGTTTCGGGGCATACAATGAGCAGTTCTTC.

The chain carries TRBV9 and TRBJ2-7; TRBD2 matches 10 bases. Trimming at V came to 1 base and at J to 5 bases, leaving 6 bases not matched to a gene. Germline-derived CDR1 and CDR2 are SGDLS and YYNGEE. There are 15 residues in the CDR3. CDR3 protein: CASSVSLAGVNEQYF. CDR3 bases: TGTGCCAGCAGCGTATCCCTAGCGGGAGTTAACGAGCAGTACTTC.

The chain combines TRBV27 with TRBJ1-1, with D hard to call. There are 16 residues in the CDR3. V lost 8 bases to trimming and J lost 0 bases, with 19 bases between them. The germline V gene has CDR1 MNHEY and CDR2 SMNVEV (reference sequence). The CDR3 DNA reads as TGTGCCAGCGCCGGATACCTATCTCCCTTGAACACTGAAGCTTTCTTT. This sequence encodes CASAGYLSPLNTEAFF.